One and the same sample provided the 9 T cell receptor beta chains below, sequenced in a study of CXCR3-negative and CXCR3-positive naive CD8 T cells (dated by TCRdb to between 2017 and 2020). Data came from a NextSeq 550. The Human TCR Profiling Kit (MiLaboratory) was used to make UMI-labeled 5' RACE TRB cDNA libraries. With the reads reprocessed by TCRdb, a single entry stands for each CDR3 protein sequence and no DNA is reported. The sample table gives about 130,000 distinct CDR3 sequences. The ten largest clones add up to around 0.5% of the sample. Input material: naive CXCR3- CD8+ T cells from blood. Taken with the paper, the label for cell subset or site translates to: CD45RO-CCR7+CD27+CD95- naive CD8+ T cells lacking CXCR3 (TNR3-). The receptors here all came from a human donor in good health. Some clones in this sample may be carry-over from other donors' samples.

This rearrangement joins TRBV5-1 to TRBJ2-2. The CDR3 totals 16 residues. Germline V gene lookup returns CDR1 SGHRS and CDR2 YFSETQ. CDR3 loop: CASTHVADPNTGELFF.

The chain carries TRBV29-1 and TRBJ2-1; TCRdb designates TRBD1, a call that cannot be tested without DNA. The CDR3 consists of 12 residues. Germline V CDR1 and CDR2: SQVTM, ANQGSEA. The CDR3 is CSVELGGNEQFF.

The J gene is TRBJ2-7, the V gene TRBV28; the TRBD1 assignment by TCRdb is unverifiable without DNA. The V gene's germline CDR1 is MDHEN and CDR2 SYDVKM. The CDR3 totals 15 residues. CDR3 residues: CASTLRQGSSYEQYF.

The chain carries TRBV27 and TRBJ2-3. The CDR3 has 16 residues. In germline, CDR1 is MNHEY, CDR2 SMNVEV (reference sequence). The CDR3 is CASSLTQWGSTDTQYF.

This chain links TRBV7-6 with TRBJ2-3; the TCRdb call, TRBD1, lacks DNA for checking. The germline V gene encodes CDR1 SGHVS and CDR2 FNYEAQ. The CDR3 runs 15 residues. CDR3 amino acids: CASSFSGGSTDTQYF.

The rearrangement uses TRBV7-9 and TRBJ2-2; without DNA, the TCRdb call of TRBD1 cannot be checked. There are 13 residues in the CDR3. The germline CDR1 and CDR2 sequences are SEHNR and FQNEAQ (reference sequence). The CDR3 reads CASSHKTGAELFF.

V and J are TRBV5-1 and TRBJ2-2. The germline V gene encodes CDR1 SGHRS and CDR2 YFSETQ. CDR3 length equals 12 residues. Here the CDR3 reads CASSLEGGELFF.

The CDR3 loop is CATSKEVVGFTDTQYF. The chain joins TRBV15 to TRBJ2-3. The CDR3 extends over 16 amino acids. CDR1 is LNHNV and CDR2 is YYDKDF in the germline V gene (reference sequence).

J is TRBJ2-7 and V is TRBV20-1. This CDR3 has 16 amino acids. CDR1 DFQATT and CDR2 SNEGSKA come from the germline V gene (reference sequence). CDR3 sequence: CSAPHLEVTGSYEQYF.